A single T cell receptor (beta chain) is shown here with its context. The data originate from a study of blood T cell repertoires in COVID-19. At the level of the study: Samples came from the United States, Italy and Spain, spanning acute and convalescent COVID-19.

The participants were between about 18 and 90 years old and came from under 25 US areas. Exposed study participants had met a COVID-19 case within 2 weeks before entry. In the original workflow: By means of reference gene primer amplification, nucleated cell counts were estimated. Profiled with immunoSEQ multiplex PCR; TCRdb holds only in-frame clones, not every one. For V, J and clone size, that table is used; D and trimming come from the DNA. The table shows around 250,000 clones, with 88% occurring only once. The CDR3 length is 14 residues. Germline V CDR1 and CDR2: MNHEY, SMNVEV (reference sequence). V gave up 7 bases and J gave up 6 bases, with 17 bases separating them.

Input material: PBMCs or T cells enriched from blood (not recorded which). The source is a woman between 40 and 55 years old who had been exposed to COVID-19. The V gene is TRBV27, the J gene TRBJ2-3; D may be TRBD2 (5 bases). The CDR3 coding sequence is TGTGCCAGCATCTCGGGCGGCCGGGGTGATACGCAGTATTTT. This translates into CASISGGRGDTQYF.